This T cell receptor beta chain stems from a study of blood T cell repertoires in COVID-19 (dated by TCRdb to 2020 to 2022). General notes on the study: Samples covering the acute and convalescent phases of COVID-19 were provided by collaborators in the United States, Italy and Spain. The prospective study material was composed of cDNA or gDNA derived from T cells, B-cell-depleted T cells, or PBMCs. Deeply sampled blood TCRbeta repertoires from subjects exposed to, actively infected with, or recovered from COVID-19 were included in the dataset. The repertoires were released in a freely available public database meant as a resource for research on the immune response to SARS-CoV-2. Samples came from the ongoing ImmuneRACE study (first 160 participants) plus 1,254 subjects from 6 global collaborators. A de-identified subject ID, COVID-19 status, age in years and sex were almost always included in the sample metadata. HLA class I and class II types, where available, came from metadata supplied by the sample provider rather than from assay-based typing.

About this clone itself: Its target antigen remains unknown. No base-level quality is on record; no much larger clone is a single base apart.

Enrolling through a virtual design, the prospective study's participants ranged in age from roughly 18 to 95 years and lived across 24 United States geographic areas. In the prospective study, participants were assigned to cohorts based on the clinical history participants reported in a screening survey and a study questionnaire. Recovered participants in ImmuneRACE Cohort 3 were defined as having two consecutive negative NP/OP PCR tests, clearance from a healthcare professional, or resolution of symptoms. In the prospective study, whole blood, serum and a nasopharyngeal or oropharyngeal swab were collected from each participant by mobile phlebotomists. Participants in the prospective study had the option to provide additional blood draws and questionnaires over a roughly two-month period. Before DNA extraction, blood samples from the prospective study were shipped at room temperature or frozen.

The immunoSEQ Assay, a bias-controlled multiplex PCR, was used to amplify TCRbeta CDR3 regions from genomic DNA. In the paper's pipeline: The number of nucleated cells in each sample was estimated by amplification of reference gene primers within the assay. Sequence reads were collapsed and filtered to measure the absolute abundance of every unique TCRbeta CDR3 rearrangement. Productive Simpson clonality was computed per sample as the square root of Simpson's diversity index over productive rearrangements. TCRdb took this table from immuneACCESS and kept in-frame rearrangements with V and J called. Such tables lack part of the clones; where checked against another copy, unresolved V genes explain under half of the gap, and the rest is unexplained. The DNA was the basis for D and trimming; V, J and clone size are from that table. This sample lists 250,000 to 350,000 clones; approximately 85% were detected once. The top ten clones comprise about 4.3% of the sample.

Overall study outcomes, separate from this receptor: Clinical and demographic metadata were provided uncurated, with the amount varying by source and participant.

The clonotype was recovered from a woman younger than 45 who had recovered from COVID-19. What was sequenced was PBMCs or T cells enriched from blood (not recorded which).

The CDR3 sequence is CASSLDGGVYNEQFF. The nucleotide sequence reads as follows: TGTGCCAGCAGCTTAGATGGGGGCGTCTACAATGAGCAGTTCTTC. In this chain, TRBV7-9 is recombined with TRBJ2-1; a tentative D call is TRBD1 (6 bases match). CDR1 SEHNR and CDR2 FQNEAQ are derived from the germline V gene (reference sequence). Inclusive of the bounding cysteine and phenylalanine, the CDR3 is 15 residues long. Only the CDR3 part of the read is kept: 45 bases, read in frame from the first base. A distance of 10 bases separates the germline ends of V and J, which lose 1 base and 3 bases respectively.